A selection of T cell receptor beta chains follows, all from one sample in a study of blood T cell repertoires in COVID-19. Sequencing was performed with immunoSEQ multiplex PCR; in TCRdb, only in-frame clones are kept and a portion is missing. The profile shows fewer than 400,000 clones, 92% of them singletons. Sequences were obtained from PBMCs or T cells enriched from blood (not recorded which). Source of these receptors: a woman in her twenties or thirties who had recovered from COVID-19. CDR3s include the opening cysteine and the closing phenylalanine or tryptophan. D genes are given only for firm matches. Only part of the rows carry a size: once, few, many, or a class if the clone is expanded.

CDR3 protein: CASSALRTGNEKLFF
CDR3 DNA: TGTGCCAGCAGCGCACTTAGGACAGGGAACGAAAAACTGTTTTTT
J gene: TRBJ1-4
V gene: TRBV6-5
CDR3 length: 15
D gene: TRBD1
clone size: -

CDR3 protein: CASSPRGIEGAFF
CDR3 DNA: TGTGCCAGCAGTCCAAGGGGGATCGAAGGAGCTTTCTTT
J gene: TRBJ1-1
V gene: TRBV28
CDR3 length: 13
D gene: -
clone size: few

CDR3 protein: CASSPGGSGNTIYF
CDR3 DNA: TGTGCCAGCAGCCCGGGAGGATCTGGAAACACCATATATTTT
J gene: TRBJ1-3
V gene: TRBV28
CDR3 length: 14
D gene: -
clone size: -

CDR3 protein: CASSLVAARMQASTDTQYF
CDR3 DNA: TGTGCCAGCAGCTTAGTTGCCGCCAGGATGCAAGCTAGCACAGATACGCAGTATTTT
J gene: TRBJ2-3
V gene: TRBV7-9
CDR3 length: 19
D gene: -
clone size: -

CDR3 protein: CASSYDGQPSYGYTF
CDR3 DNA: TGTGCCAGCAGTTACGACGGACAGCCTAGCTATGGCTACACCTTC
J gene: TRBJ1-2
V gene: TRBV6-5
CDR3 length: 15
D gene: -
clone size: -

CDR3 protein: CASSRRQGAYNEQFF
CDR3 DNA: TGTGCCAGCAGCCGCCGACAGGGGGCCTACAATGAGCAGTTCTTC
J gene: TRBJ2-1
V gene: TRBV13
CDR3 length: 15
D gene: TRBD1
clone size: -

CDR3 protein: CASSIDQGAQYEQYF
CDR3 DNA: TGTGCCAGTAGTATAGATCAGGGGGCACAGTACGAGCAGTACTTC
J gene: TRBJ2-7
V gene: TRBV19
CDR3 length: 15
D gene: TRBD1
clone size: -

CDR3 protein: CASSQGEGKPQHF
CDR3 DNA: TGCGCCAGCAGCCAGGGAGAGGGAAAGCCCCAGCATTTT
J gene: TRBJ1-5
V gene: TRBV4-1
CDR3 length: 13
D gene: -
clone size: -

CDR3 protein: CAWSGQGWAQPQHF
CDR3 DNA: TGTGCCTGGAGCGGACAGGGCTGGGCGCAGCCCCAGCATTTT
J gene: TRBJ1-5
V gene: TRBV30
CDR3 length: 14
D gene: TRBD1
clone size: -

CDR3 protein: CASSPGLAGVNEQYF
CDR3 DNA: TGCGCCAGCAGCCCGGGACTAGCGGGAGTTAACGAGCAGTACTTC
J gene: TRBJ2-7
V gene: TRBV5-1
CDR3 length: 15
D gene: TRBD2
clone size: -

CDR3 protein: CASSRWTGVSYEQYF
CDR3 DNA: TGCGCCAGCAGCCGATGGACAGGGGTGTCCTACGAGCAGTACTTC
J gene: TRBJ2-7
V gene: TRBV4-1
CDR3 length: 15
D gene: TRBD1
clone size: -

CDR3 protein: CASSPRTGVRGPQHF
CDR3 DNA: TGTGCCAGCAGTCCTCGGACGGGAGTCAGAGGGCCCCAGCATTTT
J gene: TRBJ1-5
V gene: TRBV28
CDR3 length: 15
D gene: -
clone size: -

CDR3 protein: CASKVDRGQETQYF
CDR3 DNA: TGTGCCAGCAAGGTGGACAGGGGGCAAGAGACCCAGTACTTC
J gene: TRBJ2-5
V gene: TRBV5-6
CDR3 length: 14
D gene: TRBD1
clone size: -

CDR3 protein: CASSLQDSTDTQYF
CDR3 DNA: TGTGCCAGCAGTCTCCAGGACTCAACAGATACGCAGTATTTT
J gene: TRBJ2-3
V gene: TRBV28
CDR3 length: 14
D gene: -
clone size: -